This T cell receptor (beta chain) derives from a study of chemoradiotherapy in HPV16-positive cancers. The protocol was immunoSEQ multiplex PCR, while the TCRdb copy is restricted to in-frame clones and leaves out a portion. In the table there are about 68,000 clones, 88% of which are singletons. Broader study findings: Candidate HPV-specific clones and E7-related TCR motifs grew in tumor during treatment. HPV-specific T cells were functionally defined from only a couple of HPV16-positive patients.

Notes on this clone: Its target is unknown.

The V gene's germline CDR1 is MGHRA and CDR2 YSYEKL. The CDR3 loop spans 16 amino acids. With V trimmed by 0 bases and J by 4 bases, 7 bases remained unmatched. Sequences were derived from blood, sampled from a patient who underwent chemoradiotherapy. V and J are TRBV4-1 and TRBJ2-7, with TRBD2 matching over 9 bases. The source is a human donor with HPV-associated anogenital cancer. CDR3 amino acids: CASSQDGASGIYEQYF. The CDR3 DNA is TGCGCCAGCAGCCAAGATGGTGCTAGCGGGATTTACGAGCAGTACTTC.